The 3 T cell receptor beta chains presented below share a single source sample, sequenced in a study of blood T cell repertoires in COVID-19. Profiling relied on immunoSEQ multiplex PCR, and the TCRdb table lists in-frame clones only, not all of them. The sample contains 130,000 or so clones, approximately 90% of which appear only once. The sequenced sample consisted of peripheral blood. These receptors all stem from a human donor in a cohort sampled during active COVID-19.

The rearrangement joins TRBV19 to TRBJ1-4, with a weak D call TRBD1 (5 bases). The CDR3 has 15 residues. The germline V gene encodes CDR1 LNHDA and CDR2 SQIVND (reference sequence). V lost 10 bases, J lost 0 bases, and 15 bases lay in between. CDR3 residues: CAIRRTGATNEKLFF. As DNA, the CDR3 is TGTGCCATCCGGAGAACAGGCGCAACTAATGAAAAACTGTTTTTT.

This clone was observed a single time. The chain is built from TRBV21-1 and TRBJ2-3; the table gives TRBD1 as D, unverified against the DNA. TRBV21-1 is described as a pseudogene. This CDR3 region has 16 residues. DNA of the CDR3: TGTGCCAGCAGCAAGTGGGCAGCCGCCCCCACAGATACGCAGTATTTT. Encoded protein: CASSKWAAAPTDTQYF.

This chain joins TRBV19 and TRBJ2-7; a weak D match, TRBD1 (6 bases). CDR3 size: 14 residues. The germline gives CDR1 LNHDA, CDR2 SQIVND (reference sequence). Trimming left V 3 bases short and J 3 bases short, with 12 bases between. The CDR3 region has the DNA TGTGCCAGTAGTATCTTCGGACAGAACTACGAGCAGTACTTC. It specifies CASSIFGQNYEQYF.